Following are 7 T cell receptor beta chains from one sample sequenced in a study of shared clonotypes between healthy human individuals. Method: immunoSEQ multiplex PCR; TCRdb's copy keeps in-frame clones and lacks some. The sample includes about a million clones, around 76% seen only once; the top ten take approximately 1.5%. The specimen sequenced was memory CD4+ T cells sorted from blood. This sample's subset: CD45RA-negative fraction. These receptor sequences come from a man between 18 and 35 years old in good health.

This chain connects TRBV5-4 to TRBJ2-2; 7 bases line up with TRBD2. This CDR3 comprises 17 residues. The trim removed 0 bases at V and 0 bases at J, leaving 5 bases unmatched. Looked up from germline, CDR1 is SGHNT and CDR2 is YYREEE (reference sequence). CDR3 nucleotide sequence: TGTGCCAGCAGCTTGGGGGCGGGGGTTGCGAACACCGGGGAGCTGTTTTTT. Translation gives CASSLGAGVANTGELFF.

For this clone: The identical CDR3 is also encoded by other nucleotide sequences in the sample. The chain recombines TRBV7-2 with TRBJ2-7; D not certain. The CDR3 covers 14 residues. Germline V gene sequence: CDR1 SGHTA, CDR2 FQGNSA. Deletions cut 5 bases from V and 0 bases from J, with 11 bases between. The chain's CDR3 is CASSLGRISYEQYF. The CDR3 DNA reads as TGTGCCAGCAGCCTCGGACGTATCTCCTACGAGCAGTACTTC.

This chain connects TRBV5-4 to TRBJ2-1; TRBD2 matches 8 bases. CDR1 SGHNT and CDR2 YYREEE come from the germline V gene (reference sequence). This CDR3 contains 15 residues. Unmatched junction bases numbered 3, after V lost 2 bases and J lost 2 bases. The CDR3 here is CASSLPSGPYNEQFF. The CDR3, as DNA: TGTGCCAGCAGCTTACCTAGCGGGCCCTACAATGAGCAGTTCTTC.

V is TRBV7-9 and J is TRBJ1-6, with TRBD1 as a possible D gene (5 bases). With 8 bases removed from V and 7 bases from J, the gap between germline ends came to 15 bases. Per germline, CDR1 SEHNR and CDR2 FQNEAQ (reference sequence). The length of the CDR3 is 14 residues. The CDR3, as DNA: TGTGCCAGCTCGGAGGACACAGTAAATTCACCCCTCCACTTT. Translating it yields CASSEDTVNSPLHF.

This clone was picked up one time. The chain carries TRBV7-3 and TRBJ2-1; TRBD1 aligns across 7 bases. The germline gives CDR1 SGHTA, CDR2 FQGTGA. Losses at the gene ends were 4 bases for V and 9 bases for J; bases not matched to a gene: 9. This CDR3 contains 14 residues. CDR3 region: CASSSQGDTGEQFF. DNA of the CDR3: TGTGCCAGCAGCTCCCAGGGGGATACAGGTGAGCAGTTCTTC.

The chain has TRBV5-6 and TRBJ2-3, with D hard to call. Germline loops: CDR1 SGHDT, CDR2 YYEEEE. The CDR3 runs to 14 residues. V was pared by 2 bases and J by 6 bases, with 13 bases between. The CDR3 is CASSFPGPQDTQYF. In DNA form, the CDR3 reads TGTGCCAGCAGCTTCCCAGGTCCACAGGATACGCAGTATTTT.

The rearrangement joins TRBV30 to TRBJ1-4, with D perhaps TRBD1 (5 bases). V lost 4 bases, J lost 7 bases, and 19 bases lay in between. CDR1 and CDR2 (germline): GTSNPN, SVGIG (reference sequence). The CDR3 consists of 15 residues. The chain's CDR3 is CAWTQGLGEGEKLFF. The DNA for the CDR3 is TGTGCCTGGACACAAGGGCTGGGGGAGGGTGAAAAACTGTTTTTT.